This T cell receptor (beta chain) emerged from a study of T cell responses to AZD1222 COVID-19 vaccine. Sequencing was performed with immunoSEQ multiplex PCR; in TCRdb, only in-frame clones are kept and a portion is missing. The table records some 42,000 clones, over 70% of them present only once. This TCR was recovered from an adult who received the AZD1222 COVID-19 vaccine. Material: peripheral blood, obtained 28 days after the second AZD1222 dose.

The CDR3 coding sequence is TGCGCCAGCAGCTATAACAGGGGGCCCTCCTACGAGCAGTACTTC. Translating it yields CASSYNRGPSYEQYF. The V gene is TRBV5-1, the J gene TRBJ2-7; TRBD1 matches 9 bases. Trimming removed 3 bases from V and 0 bases from J; junction bases left unmatched: 4. There are 15 residues in the CDR3. CDR1 and CDR2 from the germline V gene are SGHRS and YFSETQ.